This T cell receptor (beta chain) was sequenced in a study of blood T cell repertoires in COVID-19 (dated by TCRdb to about 2020). Context from the whole study: The collaborator samples originated in the United States, Italy and Spain and spanned the acute and convalescent phases of COVID-19. The prospective study material was composed of cDNA or gDNA derived from T cells, B-cell-depleted T cells, or PBMCs. Deeply sampled blood TCRbeta repertoires from subjects exposed to, actively infected with, or recovered from COVID-19 were included in the dataset. The repertoires were released in a freely available public database meant as a resource for research on the immune response to SARS-CoV-2. The samples were drawn from the first 160 participants of the ongoing ImmuneRACE study and from 1,200 or so subjects provided by 6 global collaborators. Nearly every sample came with metadata listing a de-identified subject ID, COVID-19 status, age in years and sex. Where available, HLA class I and class II types were obtained from metadata supplied by the sample provider rather than from assay-based typing. Overall study results and their limits: How much clinical and demographic metadata was included differed by source and by participant, and the metadata was provided uncurated.

V drops 0 bases and J drops 5 bases, leaving 13 bases in between. The germline V gene specifies LGHNT as CDR1 and FRNRAP as CDR2. The CDR3 has 15 amino acids, counting the end cysteine and phenylalanine. This entry keeps only the CDR3 DNA: 45 bases, framed from base 1. The immunoSEQ Assay, a bias-controlled multiplex PCR, was used to amplify TCRbeta CDR3 regions from genomic DNA. In the paper's pipeline: The number of nucleated cells in each sample was estimated by amplification of reference gene primers within the assay. Sequence reads were collapsed and filtered to measure the absolute abundance of every unique TCRbeta CDR3 rearrangement. For each sample, productive Simpson clonality was calculated as the square root of Simpson's diversity index over productive rearrangements. Held by TCRdb, this immuneACCESS table contains in-frame sequences only and omits some clones. Under half of the omission traces to an unresolved V gene where checked; the cause of the rest is unknown. V and J calls and clone size follow that table, whereas D and trimming were derived from the DNA. Here the sample has approximately 72,000 clones; more than 75% occur a single time. The ten largest account for about 12% of the sample.

This clone has a single count. Its recognized antigen is unknown. The input lacks base qualities; no much larger clone sits a single base away. Each collaborating institution followed its own protocols to collect whole blood in K2EDTA tubes. For TCRbeta analysis, collaborators shipped samples in one of three forms: frozen whole blood, isolated PBMCs, or DNA extracted from either of those sample types. The chain is encoded by TRBV12-5 joined to TRBJ1-1; D gene: possibly TRBD1, on 6 matching bases. This TCR came from a woman aged 55-69 years with acute or convalescent COVID-19. The material sequenced was peripheral blood. The CDR3 has the sequence CASGLVQGGVTEAFF. The bases read TGTGCTAGTGGTTTGGTACAAGGGGGGGTGACTGAAGCTTTCTTT.